These 23 T cell receptor beta chains originate from one sample sequenced in a study of control samples from healthy donors and cancer patients. Here immunoSEQ multiplex PCR was the method, and the copy in TCRdb shows in-frame clones only, minus some. The sample gives about 89,000 clones, about 89% of which show up once; about 21% is in the top ten. Sequencing was performed on blood. Every receptor here comes from a man aged 30 to 39 in good health.

V and J are TRBV21-1 and TRBJ2-7; the table's D gene call, TRBD2, was not cross checked with the DNA. TRBV21-1 constitutes a pseudogene. The CDR3 extends over 11 amino acids. The CDR3 coding sequence is TGTGCCAGCAGCAAATTAAACGAGCAGTACGTC. Its translation is CASSKLNEQYV.

The DNA of the CDR3 is TGTGCCACCAGCAGAGCTGGGAGTGCTTACAATGAGCAGTTCTTC. This gives the protein CATSRAGSAYNEQFF. The chain links TRBV15 to TRBJ2-1; D might be TRBD2 (5 bases). The CDR3 runs 15 residues. V lost 1 base, J lost 4 bases, and 11 bases lay in between. The V gene's germline CDR1 is LNHNV and CDR2 YYDKDF (reference sequence).

The rearrangement links TRBV7-9 to TRBJ2-3, with 9 bases matching TRBD1. J lost 4 bases, V lost 2 bases, and 4 bases had no gene match. Germline V CDR1 and CDR2: SEHNR, FQNEAQ (reference sequence). The CDR3 has 15 residues. The CDR3 DNA sequence: TGTGCCAGCAGCTTAACAGGGGGCGACGCAGATACGCAGTATTTT. The encoded protein is CASSLTGGDADTQYF.

Details on this clone: Other DNA variants within this sample encode the same CDR3. V and J are TRBV5-1 and TRBJ2-3; a possible D gene is TRBD1 (5 bases). The ends were cut back, 0 bases at V and 0 bases at J, with 5 bases in the middle. Germline CDR1 SGHRS, CDR2 YFSETQ. The CDR3 extends over 14 amino acids. CDR3 loop: CASSLDRSTDTQYF. CDR3 in DNA: TGCGCCAGCAGCTTGGACAGGAGCACAGATACGCAGTATTTT.

This clone was counted only a few times. The chain has TRBV19 and TRBJ1-2; unclear D gene. With 5 bases removed from V and 3 bases from J, the gap between germline ends came to 7 bases. CDR1 is LNHDA, CDR2 SQIVND, per germline (reference sequence). The length of the CDR3 is 12 residues. The CDR3 is CASSPGHYGYTF. The CDR3 nucleotides read TGTGCCAGTAGTCCAGGTCACTATGGCTACACCTTC.

The chain has TRBV10-3 and TRBJ1-1; perhaps TRBD1 as D (6 bases). Germline-derived CDR1 and CDR2 are ENHRY and SYGVKD. The V and J ends lost 2 bases and 4 bases respectively, with 17 bases between them. This CDR3 spans 16 amino acids. CDR3 region: CAISESGAGAPTEAFF. The CDR3 nucleotides are TGTGCCATCAGTGAGAGTGGGGCAGGGGCCCCCACTGAAGCTTTCTTT.

This sequence joins TRBV29-1 and TRBJ2-2; D could derive from TRBD1 or TRBD2 (5 bases each). Trimming removed 7 bases at V and 7 bases at J, with 13 bases between. Germline V lookup: CDR1 SQVTM, CDR2 ANQGSEA. This CDR3 region has 12 residues. The CDR3: CSASGAGGELFF. The DNA of the CDR3 is TGCAGCGCCTCCGGGGCTGGCGGGGAGCTGTTTTTT.

The V gene is TRBV25-1, the J gene TRBJ2-2; TRBD2 agrees at 7 bases. After removal of 8 bases from V and 3 bases from J, the junction contained 6 bases not matched to a gene. Germline V gives CDR1 MGHDK, CDR2 SYGVNS. There are 14 residues in the CDR3. Here the CDR3 DNA reads TGTGCCAGCCGATCGGGGGGTTACACCGGGGAGCTGTTTTTT. It codes for CASRSGGYTGELFF.

The chain links TRBV11-2 to TRBJ2-2; possibly TRBD1 for D (6 bases). With 4 bases removed from V and 7 bases from J, the gap between germline ends came to 13 bases. CDR1 is SGHAT and CDR2 is FQNNGV in the germline V gene. This CDR3 spans 14 amino acids. The CDR3 sequence: CASSWTVSGGELFF. The CDR3 nucleotides are TGTGCCAGCAGCTGGACAGTTAGTGGCGGGGAGCTGTTTTTT.

The chain employs TRBV7-9 and TRBJ2-3; maybe TRBD1 (5 bases). Germline V gene sequence: CDR1 SEHNR, CDR2 FQNEAQ (reference sequence). Between the trimmed V and J ends, which lost 7 bases and 2 bases, there was a span of 13 bases. The CDR3 contains 14 residues. As DNA, the CDR3 is TGTGCCAGCATCGCCGACAGCAACACAGATACGCAGTATTTT. Translation gives CASIADSNTDTQYF.

This clone was seen once. This chain connects TRBV2 to TRBJ2-2; no reliable D call. The ends were cut back, 6 bases at V and 3 bases at J, with 14 bases in the middle. This CDR3 has 15 residues. The V gene's germline CDR1 is SNHLY and CDR2 FYNNEI. CDR3 region: CASSQSTSDTGELFF. The CDR3 coding sequence is TGTGCCAGCAGCCAGTCCACTTCTGACACCGGGGAGCTGTTTTTT.

This clone was seen just once. The rearrangement joins TRBV7-2 to TRBJ2-3; maybe TRBD1 (6 bases). V gave up 0 bases and J gave up 5 bases, with 9 bases separating them. Germline V gives CDR1 SGHTA, CDR2 FQGNSA. The CDR3 runs 14 residues. The CDR3 DNA follows: TGTGCCAGCAGCTTAGCGGGGGCTGGAGATACGCAGTATTTT. This codes for CASSLAGAGDTQYF.

V gene TRBV10-3 combines with J gene TRBJ2-5; 9 bases are a match to TRBD2. The CDR3 loop spans 14 amino acids. Germline CDR1 reads ENHRY; CDR2 reads SYGVKD. J was trimmed by 5 bases and V by 7 bases; bases with no gene match: 8. CDR3 DNA: TGTGCCATCAAAAAGGCGGGGGGGCTCGAGACCCAGTACTTC. Translation gives CAIKKAGGLETQYF.

The rearrangement joins TRBV2 to TRBJ1-2; the D is unclear. Germline CDR1 is SNHLY and CDR2 is FYNNEI. V lost 3 bases, J lost 8 bases, and 16 bases lay in between. CDR3 size: 14 residues. In nucleotides, the CDR3 is TGTGCCAGCAGTGAGGCGGGCCGCCTGGGGGGCTACACCTTC. Protein product: CASSEAGRLGGYTF.

The chain uses TRBV5-1 and TRBJ1-1, with D perhaps TRBD1 (6 bases). The germline V and J ends were trimmed by 4 bases and 6 bases, with 22 bases remaining between them. Germline assignment: CDR1 SGHRS and CDR2 YFSETQ. The CDR3 runs to 16 residues. CDR3 region: CASSLQSRGGYAEAFF. CDR3 sequence (DNA): TGCGCCAGCAGCCTCCAGTCCCGAGGGGGATACGCTGAAGCTTTCTTT.

CDR3 protein: CASSSDRTNEKLFF. CDR3 DNA sequence: TGCGCCAGCAGCTCCGACAGGACTAATGAAAAACTGTTTTTT. This chain joins TRBV5-1 and TRBJ1-4; D may be TRBD1 (6 bases). The CDR3 is made up of 14 amino acids. The germline V gene encodes CDR1 SGHRS and CDR2 YFSETQ. Trimming took 3 bases from V and 2 from J, leaving 8 bases between them. The full variable domain, its missing parts supplied by reference TRBV5-1 and TRBJ1-4, is KAGVTQTPRYLIKTRGQQVTLSCSPISGHRSVSWYQQTPGQGLQFLFEYFSETQRNKGNFPGRFSGRQFSNSRSEMNVSTLELGDSALYLCASSSDRTNEKLFFGSGTQLSVL.

This clone was seen a single time. The chain is built from TRBV5-6 and TRBJ2-4; TRBD1 might be the D (6 bases). CDR1 SGHDT and CDR2 YYEEEE come from the germline V gene. The V end lost 1 base, the J end lost 7 bases, and 24 bases lay between the germline ends. CDR3 size: 18 residues. The CDR3 coding sequence is TGTGCCAGCAGCTTGTTGGCGGCAGGGGCGAGGTCGGGGAACATTCAGTACTTC. Protein sequence: CASSLLAAGARSGNIQYF.

This clone has just a few counts. V is TRBV5-5 and J is TRBJ1-2; TRBD1 might be the D (6 bases). The CDR3 has 15 amino acids. The V and J ends lost 0 bases and 6 bases respectively, with 15 bases between them. Germline CDR1 reads SGHKS; CDR2 reads YYEKEE (reference sequence). The CDR3 bases are TGTGCCAGCAGCTTGGGGGAACAGGGTGGTGATGGCTACACCTTC. It is translated as CASSLGEQGGDGYTF.

This chain uses TRBV7-2 with TRBJ1-2; no clear D gene. CDR1 SGHTA and CDR2 FQGNSA come from the germline V gene. The germline V and J ends were trimmed by 1 base and 0 bases, with 9 bases remaining between them. CDR3 length: 15 amino acids. The CDR3, as DNA: TGTGCCAGCAGCTTAGTACCCGACACTAACTATGGCTACACCTTC. Its translation is CASSLVPDTNYGYTF.

CDR3 loop: CASSRGQGAGNEQFF. The CDR3 region has the DNA TGTGCCAGCAGCCGAGGACAGGGGGCAGGTAATGAGCAGTTCTTC. The rearrangement uses TRBV6-6 and TRBJ2-1; 11 nucleotides match TRBD1. CDR1 is MNHNY, CDR2 SVGAGI, per germline (reference sequence). The CDR3 has 15 residues. J gave up 7 bases and V 6 bases, and 8 bases lay outside the gene matches.

This sequence joins TRBV5-1 and TRBJ2-7; D unclear. Germline V lookup: CDR1 SGHRS, CDR2 YFSETQ. The V and J ends lost 0 bases and 3 bases respectively, with 10 bases between them. The CDR3 is 14 amino acids. CDR3 DNA: TGCGCCAGCAGCTTGGCCGGGCAGGTCTACGAGCAGTACTTC. Encoded protein: CASSLAGQVYEQYF.

This clone was detected only a few times. In DNA form, the CDR3 reads TGTGCCAGCAGTCCGCCAGGGACAGATACGCAGTATTTT. As protein: CASSPPGTDTQYF. V gene TRBV12-3 or TRBV12-4 combines with J gene TRBJ2-3; TRBD1 might be the D (5 bases). CDR3 size: 13 residues. Trimming shortened V by 5 bases and J by 3 bases, and 9 bases separated the two germline ends.

The chain links TRBV6-1 to TRBJ1-2; tentative D call: TRBD1 (6 bases). The CDR3 contains 13 residues. Germline V gene lookup returns CDR1 MNHNS and CDR2 SASEGT. Trimming stripped 1 base from V and 4 bases from J, with 7 bases between. CDR3 sequence reads: CASSEDRVYGYTF. The DNA of the CDR3 is TGTGCCAGCAGTGAAGACAGGGTCTATGGCTACACCTTC.